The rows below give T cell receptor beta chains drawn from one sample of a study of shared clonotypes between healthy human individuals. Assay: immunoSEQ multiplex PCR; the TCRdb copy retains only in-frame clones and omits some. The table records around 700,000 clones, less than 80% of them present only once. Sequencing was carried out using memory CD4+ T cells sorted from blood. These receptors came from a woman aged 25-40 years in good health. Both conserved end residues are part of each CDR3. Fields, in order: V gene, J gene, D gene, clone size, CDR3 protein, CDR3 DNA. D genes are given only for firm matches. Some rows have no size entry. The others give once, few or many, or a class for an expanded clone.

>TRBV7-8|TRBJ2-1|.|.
CASSLARAGYNEQFF
TGTGCCAGCAGCTTAGCCCGAGCTGGGTACAATGAGCAGTTCTTC
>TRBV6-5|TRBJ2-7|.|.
CASSYAPGAHEQYF
TGTGCCAGCAGTTACGCCCCGGGGGCCCACGAGCAGTACTTC
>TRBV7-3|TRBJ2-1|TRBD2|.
CASSTGLAAYNEQFF
TGTGCCAGCAGCACGGGACTAGCGGCTTACAATGAGCAGTTCTTC
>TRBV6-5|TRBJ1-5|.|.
CASSSNSNQPQHF
TGTGCCAGCAGTTCGAATAGCAATCAGCCCCAGCATTTT
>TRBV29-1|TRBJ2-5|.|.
CSVGAVQETQYF
TGCAGCGTTGGAGCGGTCCAAGAGACCCAGTACTTC
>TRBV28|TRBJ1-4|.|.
CASTGSGNEKLFF
TGTGCCAGCACAGGGAGCGGTAATGAAAAACTGTTTTTT
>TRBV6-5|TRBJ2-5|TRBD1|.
CASSSWTGQQETQYF
TGTGCCAGCAGTTCCTGGACGGGACAGCAAGAGACCCAGTACTTC
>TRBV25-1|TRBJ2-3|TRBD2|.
CASESGRAGDTQYF
TGTGCCAGCGAGAGCGGGAGGGCCGGAGATACGCAGTATTTT
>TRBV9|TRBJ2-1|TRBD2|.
CASSVSGSDGNEQFF
TGTGCCAGCAGCGTTAGCGGGTCCGACGGGAATGAGCAGTTCTTC
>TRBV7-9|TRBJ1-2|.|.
CASSSEGLAYGYTF
TGTGCCAGCAGCTCGGAGGGTTTGGCCTATGGCTACACCTTC
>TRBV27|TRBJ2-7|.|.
CASSPHISLDEQYF
TGTGCCAGCAGTCCTCACATCTCTCTAGACGAGCAGTACTTC
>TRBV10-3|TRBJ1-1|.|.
CAISDRGNTEAFF
TGTGCCATCAGTGACCGGGGGAACACTGAAGCTTTCTTT
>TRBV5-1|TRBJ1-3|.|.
CASSLAGQSFSGNTIYF
TGCGCCAGCAGCTTAGCAGGACAGAGTTTCTCTGGAAACACCATATATTTT
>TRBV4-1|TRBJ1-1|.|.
CASSQDPRGAGTEAFF
TGCGCCAGCAGCCAAGATCCCCGGGGGGCGGGCACTGAAGCTTTCTTT
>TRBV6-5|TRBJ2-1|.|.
CASSYRQPYNEQFF
TGTGCCAGCAGTTATCGACAGCCCTACAATGAGCAGTTCTTC
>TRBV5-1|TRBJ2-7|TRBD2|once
CASSLVAGGGGYEQYF
TGCGCCAGCAGCTTGGTAGCGGGAGGAGGAGGCTACGAGCAGTACTTC
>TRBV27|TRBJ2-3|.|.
CASSLELATDTQYF
TGTGCCAGCAGTTTAGAACTAGCAACAGATACGCAGTATTTT
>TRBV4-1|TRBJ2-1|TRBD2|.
CASSQKRGSGAGVYNEQFF
TGCGCCAGCAGCCAAAAAAGGGGATCTGGGGCGGGAGTTTACAATGAGCAGTTCTTC
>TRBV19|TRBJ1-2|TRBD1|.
CASKTGEANYGYTF
TGTGCCAGCAAAACAGGGGAAGCCAACTATGGCTACACCTTC
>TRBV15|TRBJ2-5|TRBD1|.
CATSTGQGAQETQYF
TGTGCCACCAGCACAGGACAGGGGGCCCAAGAGACCCAGTACTTC